Described below is a single TCR beta chain sequence and its context. The CDR3 has 15 residues. The trim removed 4 bases at V and 5 bases at J, leaving 10 bases unmatched. Germline V gives CDR1 SGHKS, CDR2 YYEKEE (reference sequence). In TCRdb, the RT-PCR reads were re-called with MiXCR into one record per CDR3 protein. The sample contains over 400,000 distinct CDR3 sequences, approximately 11% of which appear only once. This sample is part of a study of response to subunit inactivated influenza vaccine. The source is a man aged 45-65 years who received an inactivated influenza vaccine. The specimen was PBMCs from blood, collected 40 to 50 days after vaccination. This chain connects TRBV5-5 to TRBJ2-5; the match to TRBD2 covers 8 bases. CDR3 in amino acids: CASSPSSGWSETQYF. The DNA of the CDR3 is TGTGCCAGCAGCCCCTCTAGCGGGTGGTCGGAGACCCAGTACTTC.